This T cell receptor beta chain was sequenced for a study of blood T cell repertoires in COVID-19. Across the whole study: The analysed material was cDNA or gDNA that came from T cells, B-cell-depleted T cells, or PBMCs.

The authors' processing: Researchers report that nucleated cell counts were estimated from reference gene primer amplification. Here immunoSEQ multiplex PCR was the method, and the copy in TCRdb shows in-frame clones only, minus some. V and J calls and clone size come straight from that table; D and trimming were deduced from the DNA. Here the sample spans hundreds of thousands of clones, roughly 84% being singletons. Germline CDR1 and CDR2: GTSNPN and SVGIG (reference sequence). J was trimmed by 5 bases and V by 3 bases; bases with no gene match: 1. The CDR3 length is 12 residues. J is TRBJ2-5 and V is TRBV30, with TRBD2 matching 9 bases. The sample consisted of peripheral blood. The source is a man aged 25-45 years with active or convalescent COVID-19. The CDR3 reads CAWRAGGETQYF. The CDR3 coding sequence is TGTGCCTGGAGGGCGGGAGGGGAGACCCAGTACTTC.